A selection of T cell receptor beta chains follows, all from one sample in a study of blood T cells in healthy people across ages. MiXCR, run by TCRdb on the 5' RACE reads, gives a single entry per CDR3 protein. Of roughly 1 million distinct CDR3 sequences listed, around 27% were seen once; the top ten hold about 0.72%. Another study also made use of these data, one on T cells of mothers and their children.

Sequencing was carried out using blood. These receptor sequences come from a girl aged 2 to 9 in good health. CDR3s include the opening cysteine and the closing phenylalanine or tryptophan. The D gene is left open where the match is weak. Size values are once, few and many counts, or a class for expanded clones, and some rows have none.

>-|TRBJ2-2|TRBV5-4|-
TGTGCCAGCAGACGCAGACAGACCCCCGGGGAGCTGTTTTTT
CASRRRQTPGELFF
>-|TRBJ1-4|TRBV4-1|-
TGCGCCAGCAGCCTGAAAAAATCCACGGCTAGGGAAAAACTGTTTTTT
CASSLKKSTAREKLFF
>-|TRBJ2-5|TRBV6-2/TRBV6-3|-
TGTGCCAGCCGAAGTTTTGGCCAAGAGACCCAGTACTTC
CASRSFGQETQYF
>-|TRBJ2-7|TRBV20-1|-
TGCAGTGCTAGTACCGGGACCTGGGGCGAGCAGTACTTC
CSASTGTWGEQYF
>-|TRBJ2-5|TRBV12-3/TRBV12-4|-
TGTGCCAGCAGTTTATTTTGGGCCACCGAGCAAGAGACCCAGTACTTC
CASSLFWATEQETQYF
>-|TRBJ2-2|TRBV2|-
TGTGCCAGCACAGGGCAAACGAACACCGGGGAGCTGTTTTTT
CASTGQTNTGELFF
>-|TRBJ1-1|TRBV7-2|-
TGTGCCAGCACCCAACAAAACACTGAAGCTTTCTTT
CASTQQNTEAFF
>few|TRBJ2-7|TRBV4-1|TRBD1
TGCGCCAGCAGCCAAGATGTGGGGACAGCAAGTCCCTACGAGCAGTACTTC
CASSQDVGTASPYEQYF
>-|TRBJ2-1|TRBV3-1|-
TGTGCCAGCAGCGCCACCCCGTCGCGTTCCGGCGAGCAGTTCTTC
CASSATPSRSGEQFF
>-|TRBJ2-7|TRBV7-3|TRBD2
TGTGCCAGCAGCCCCAGACTAGCGGGAGAACCCATAGACGAGCAGTACTTC
CASSPRLAGEPIDEQYF
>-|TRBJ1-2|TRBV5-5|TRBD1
TGTGCCAGCAGCCAACAGGGGGAAGCTAACTATGGCTACACCTTC
CASSQQGEANYGYTF
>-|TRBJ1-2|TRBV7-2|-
TGTGCCAGCAGCTCGGATGACACCTACAATGGCTACACCTTC
CASSSDDTYNGYTF
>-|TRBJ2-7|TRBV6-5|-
TGTGCCACGAGGGTGGCGGGGCGCCTCTACGAGCAGTACTTC
CATRVAGRLYEQYF
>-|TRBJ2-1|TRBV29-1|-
TGCAGCGTTGGATCCTGGGGGAGCAATGAGCAGTTCTTC
CSVGSWGSNEQFF
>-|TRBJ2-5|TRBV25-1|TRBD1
TGTGCCAGCAGTCTAAAGGACAGGGCTCAAGAGACCCAGTACTTC
CASSLKDRAQETQYF
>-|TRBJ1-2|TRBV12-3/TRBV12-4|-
TGTGCCAGCACCGGGGACGGATACTATGGCTACACCTTC
CASTGDGYYGYTF
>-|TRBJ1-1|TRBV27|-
TGTGCCAGCAGCAATACCTTAAACAGTCATAGAGCTTTCTTT
CASSNTLNSHRAFF
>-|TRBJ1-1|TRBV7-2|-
TGTGCCAGCAGCAAAATTGGGGGTTTCGCTGAAGCTTTCTTT
CASSKIGGFAEAFF
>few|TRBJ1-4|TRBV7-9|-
TGTGCCAGCGGCTGGTCGGGAGATGAAAAACTGTTTTTT
CASGWSGDEKLFF
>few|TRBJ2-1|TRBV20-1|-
TGCAGCGCCAAGGTCGGCCCGTACAATGAGCAGTTCTTC
CSAKVGPYNEQFF
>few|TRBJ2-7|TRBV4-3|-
TGCGCCAGCAGCCTGACCCCGACTCACGAGCGGTACTTC
CASSLTPTHERYF
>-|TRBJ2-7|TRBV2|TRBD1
TGTGCCAGCAGCATAACAGGGGGCCCGACCTACGAGCAGTACTTC
CASSITGGPTYEQYF
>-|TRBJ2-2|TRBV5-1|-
TGCGCCAGCAGCTTGGTTCCCTCTCTTACAGTTATCACCGGGGAGCTGTTTTTT
CASSLVPSLTVITGELFF
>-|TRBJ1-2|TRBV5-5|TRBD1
TGTGCCAGCACCCAGGCCCGACAGGGCTATGGCTACACCTTC
CASTQARQGYGYTF
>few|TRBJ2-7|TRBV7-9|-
TGTGCCAGCAGCTTGACCAGGGAAGCGATCTACGAGCAGTACTTC
CASSLTREAIYEQYF
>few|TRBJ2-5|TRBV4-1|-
TGCGCCAGCAGCAGATCAGGGGACGAGACCCAGTACTTC
CASSRSGDETQYF
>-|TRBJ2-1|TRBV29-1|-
TGCAGCGTTGAAAACCCTAGCAGCTATGAGCAGTCCTTC
CSVENPSSYEQSF
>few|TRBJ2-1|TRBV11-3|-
TGTGCCAGCAGCTTAGGGGGGGGGACAGTAAAGAATGAGCAGTTCTTC
CASSLGGGTVKNEQFF
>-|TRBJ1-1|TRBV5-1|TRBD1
TGCGCCAGCAGCTTGCCCCGGGACAGGGGGCCAAACACTGAAGCTTTCTTT
CASSLPRDRGPNTEAFF
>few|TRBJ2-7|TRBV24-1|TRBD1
TGTGCCACCAGGGGACAGAACCCCCACGAGCAGTACTTC
CATRGQNPHEQYF
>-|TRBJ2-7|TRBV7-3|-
TGTGCCAGCAGCAATCGGGTTAGTCCCGTGGAGCAGTACTTC
CASSNRVSPVEQYF
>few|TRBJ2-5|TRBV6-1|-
TGTGCCAGCAGCACCGATGGAGGGGGTAGGCCTAAGTACTTC
CASSTDGGGRPKYF
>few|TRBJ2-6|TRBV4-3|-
TGCGCCAGCAGCCATGGAGATTCTGGGGCCAACGTCCTGACTTTC
CASSHGDSGANVLTF
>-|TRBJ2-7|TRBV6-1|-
TGTGCCAGCAGCGACCTGACGGATCCATACGAGCAGTACTTC
CASSDLTDPYEQYF
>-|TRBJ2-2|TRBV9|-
TGTGCCAGCAGCGTAGCCTCGGGCACCGGGGAGCTGTTTTTT
CASSVASGTGELFF
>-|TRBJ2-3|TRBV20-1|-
TGCAGTGCTAGAGATCTCGGGCTAGCGAGGGCACTAGTAGGGACAGATACGCAGTATTTT
CSARDLGLARALVGTDTQYF
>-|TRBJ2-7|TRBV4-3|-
TGCGCCAGCAGCCATGGTACCAGGGACGGCGAGCAGTACTTC
CASSHGTRDGEQYF
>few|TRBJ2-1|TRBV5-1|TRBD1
TGCGCCAGCAGTGTCCCCCAGGGGGCCTACAATGAGCAGTTCTTC
CASSVPQGAYNEQFF
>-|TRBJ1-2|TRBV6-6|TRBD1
TGTGCCAGCAGTTACGGGTCGACAGGGGATACGGAGTTGAATGGCTACACCTTC
CASSYGSTGDTELNGYTF
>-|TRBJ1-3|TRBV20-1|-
TGCAGTAGGCCAGGGCCTGGAAACACCATATATTTT
CSRPGPGNTIYF
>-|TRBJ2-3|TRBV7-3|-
TGTGCCAGCGGCCTTGAGAATACGCAGTATTTT
CASGLENTQYF
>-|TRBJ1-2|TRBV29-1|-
TGCAGCGTTGGGATGGACTATGGCTACACCTTC
CSVGMDYGYTF
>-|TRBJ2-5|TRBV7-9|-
TGTGCCACCGAGATCCCGATCCAAGAGACCCAGTACTTC
CATEIPIQETQYF
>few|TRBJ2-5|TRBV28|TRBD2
TGTGCCAGCAGTCCCATAGGGCTAGCGGGAGCGGCAGGAGAGACCCAGTACTTC
CASSPIGLAGAAGETQYF
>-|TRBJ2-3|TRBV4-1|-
TGCGCCAGCAGCCAGTCCCAGACCACAGATACGCAGTATTTT
CASSQSQTTDTQYF
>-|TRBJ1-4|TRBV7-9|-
TGTGCCAGCAGCGAACAGGGCTCTAATGAAAAACTGTTTTTT
CASSEQGSNEKLFF
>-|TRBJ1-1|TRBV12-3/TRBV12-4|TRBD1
TGTGCCAGCGACAGGGGGCCGCCGATTTACATGAACACTGAAGCTTTCTTT
CASDRGPPIYMNTEAFF
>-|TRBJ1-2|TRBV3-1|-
TGTGCCAGCAGCCAAGGATATGGGGGGCCCTCCCGCTATGGCTACACCTTC
CASSQGYGGPSRYGYTF
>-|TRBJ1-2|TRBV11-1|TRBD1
TGTGCCAGCAGCTTGAGAGACTACCCGGGACAGGGGTTTTCGAAAGGCCATATTGGCTACACCTTC
CASSLRDYPGQGFSKGHIGYTF
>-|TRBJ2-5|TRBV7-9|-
TGTGCCAGAACGGACCCCGACCGGGAAGAGACCCAGTACTTC
CARTDPDREETQYF
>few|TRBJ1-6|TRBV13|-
TGTGCCAGCAGCTTAAACCAGGGAGTGAATTCACCCCTCCACTTT
CASSLNQGVNSPLHF